This T cell receptor beta chain was sequenced in a study of blood T cell repertoires in COVID-19. Overall study: From T cells, B-cell-depleted T cells, or PBMCs came the material, which was cDNA or gDNA.

CDR1 and CDR2 (germline): SQVTM, ANQGSEA. There are 12 residues in the CDR3. Trimming cost V 7 bases and J 2 bases, with 11 bases left between them. Original processing notes: Estimation of nucleated cell counts was performed using reference gene primer amplification. Some clones are missing from TCRdb's copy, which holds only in-frame ones; the method was immunoSEQ multiplex PCR. Clonal size and the V and J genes are those of that table, whereas D and trimming came from the DNA. The sample holds around 700,000 clones, about 87% seen once. The sequencing input was peripheral blood. The chain carries TRBV29-1 and TRBJ1-1, with a possible D match to TRBD1 (5 bases). This clonotype was obtained from a young woman with acute or convalescent COVID-19. The CDR3 region has the DNA TGCAGCGGCACCCAGGGTAACACTGAAGCTTTCTTT. It translates to CSGTQGNTEAFF. Full variable domain (rest looked up from reference TRBV29-1 and TRBJ1-1): SAVISQKPSRDICQRGTSLTIQCQVDSQVTMMFWYRQQPGQSLTLIATANQGSEATYESGFVIDKFPISRPNLTFSTLTVSNMSPEDSSIYLCSGTQGNTEAFFGQGTRLTVV.